This TCR beta chain was recorded in a study of blood T cell repertoires in COVID-19. Sequenced by immunoSEQ multiplex PCR; TCRdb stores in-frame clones only, minus some. The sample yields around 270,000 clones, 80% to 90% seen once. The length of the CDR3 is 14 residues. The germline V gene has CDR1 MDHEN and CDR2 SYDVKM. Trimming shortened V by 6 bases and J by 4 bases, and 15 bases separated the two germline ends. This chain uses TRBV28 with TRBJ1-2, with D uncertain. The specimen sequenced was peripheral blood. The TCR comes from a man younger than 40 with acute or convalescent COVID-19. The DNA for the CDR3 is TGTGCCAGCAGACGGCCCTCGGGAATCTATGGCTACACCTTC. Translated: CASRRPSGIYGYTF.